The clone carrying this T cell receptor (beta chain) was recorded at least ten times. The data belong to a study of kidney transplant recipient with SARS-CoV-2 infection. V trimming: 11 bases; J trimming: 12 bases; junction bases outside the gene matches: 20. CDR1 and CDR2 from the germline V gene are MDHEN and SYDVKM. This CDR3 contains 14 residues. MiXCR, run by TCRdb on the reads, gives a single entry per CDR3 protein. The data show roughly 230,000 distinct CDR3 sequences, with roughly 26% seen just once and roughly 7% held by the top ten. The genes are TRBV28 and TRBJ2-7; 9 bases are shared with TRBD1. Here the sequenced sample was a blood sample, taken at baseline and between days 110 and 120 from a kidney transplant recipient. The receptor comes from a male patient aged 25-45 years who had COVID-19 and was a kidney transplant recipient. Certain T cells may be donor cells from the graft. CDR3: CASSAPDRGKAGYF. The CDR3 region has the DNA TGTGCCTCCTCGGCGCCCGACAGGGGGAAGGCAGGGTACTTC.